The clone carrying this TCR beta chain was recorded only once. The data belong to a study of shared clonotypes between healthy human individuals. Assay: immunoSEQ multiplex PCR; the TCRdb copy retains only in-frame clones and omits some. Of millions of clones in the sample, 85% to 95% are singletons; the top ten hold roughly 0.13%. The germline V gene encodes CDR1 MNHNS and CDR2 SASEGT. V was shortened by 2 bases and J by 4 bases, with 12 bases between the two germline ends. The CDR3 has 14 residues. The chain employs TRBV6-1 and TRBJ2-7; D gene uncertain. Sequenced sample: naive CD4+ T cells sorted from blood. As for subset: CD45RA+ positively selected. This sequence was found in a man younger than 35 in good health. CDR3 coding DNA: TGTGCCAGCAGTGAATCGGCAGCACCGTACGAGCAGTACTTC. Its translation is CASSESAAPYEQYF.